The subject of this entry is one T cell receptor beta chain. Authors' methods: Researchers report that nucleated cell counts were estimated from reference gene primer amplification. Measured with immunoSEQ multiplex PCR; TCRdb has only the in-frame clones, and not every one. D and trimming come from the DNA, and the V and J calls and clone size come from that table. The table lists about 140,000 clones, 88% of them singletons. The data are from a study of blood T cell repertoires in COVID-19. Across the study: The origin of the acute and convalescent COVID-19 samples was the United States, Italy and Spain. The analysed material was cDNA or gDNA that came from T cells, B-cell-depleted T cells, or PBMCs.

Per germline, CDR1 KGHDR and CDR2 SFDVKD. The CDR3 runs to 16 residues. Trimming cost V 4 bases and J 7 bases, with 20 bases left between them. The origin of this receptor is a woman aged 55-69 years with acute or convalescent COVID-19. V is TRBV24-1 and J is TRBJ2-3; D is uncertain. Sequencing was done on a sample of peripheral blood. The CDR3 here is CATSDALGPYRNTQYF. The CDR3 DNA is TGTGCCACCAGTGACGCTCTGGGCCCCTACAGAAATACGCAGTATTTT.